A few counts support the clone carrying this TCR beta chain. Antigen: not known. Generated by immunoSEQ multiplex PCR, the TCRdb table keeps only in-frame clones and is missing some. The data show around 110,000 clones, about nine tenths seen once. The data were taken from a study of T cell responses to AZD1222 COVID-19 vaccine. The length of the CDR3 is 13 residues. Germline values: CDR1 MNHEY, CDR2 SMNVEV (reference sequence). V shed 5 bases and J shed 3 bases, with 8 bases lying between them. Overall study results and limits: Baseline serostatus was positive in only a handful of AZD1222 recipients. Of spike-specific TCRs, nearly half reportedly target regions left unmutated in variants. It should be noted that donors were predominantly white British and more often female, and clonal diversity was possibly underestimated.

The origin of this receptor is an adult in good health. The sample in question was peripheral blood, obtained on day 0 of AZD1222 vaccination. The V gene is TRBV27, the J gene TRBJ2-4; a possible D gene is TRBD2 (5 bases). CDR3 amino acids: CASSPRDKNIQYF. CDR3 nucleotide sequence: TGTGCCAGCAGTCCCCGGGACAAAAACATTCAGTACTTC.